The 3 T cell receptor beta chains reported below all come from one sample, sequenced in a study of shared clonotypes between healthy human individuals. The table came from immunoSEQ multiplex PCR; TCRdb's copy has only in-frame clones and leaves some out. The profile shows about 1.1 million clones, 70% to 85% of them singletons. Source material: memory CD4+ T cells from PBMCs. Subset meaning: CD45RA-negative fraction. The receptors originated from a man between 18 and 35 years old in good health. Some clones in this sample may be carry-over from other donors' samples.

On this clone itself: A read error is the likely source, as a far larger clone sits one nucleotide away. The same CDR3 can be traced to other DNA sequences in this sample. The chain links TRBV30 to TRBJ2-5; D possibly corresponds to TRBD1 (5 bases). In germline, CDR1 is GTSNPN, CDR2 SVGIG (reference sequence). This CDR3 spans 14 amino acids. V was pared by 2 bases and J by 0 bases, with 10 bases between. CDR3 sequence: CAWSRQIYQETQYF. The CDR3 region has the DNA TGTGCCTGGAGTCGACAGATCTACCAAGAGACCCAGTACTTC. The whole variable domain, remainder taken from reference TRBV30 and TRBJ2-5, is SQTIHQWPATLVQPVGSPLSLECTVEGTSNPNLYWYRQAAGRGLQLLFYSVGIGQISSEVPQNLSASRPQDRQFILSSKKLLLSDSGFYLCAWSRQIYQETQYFGPGTRLLVL.

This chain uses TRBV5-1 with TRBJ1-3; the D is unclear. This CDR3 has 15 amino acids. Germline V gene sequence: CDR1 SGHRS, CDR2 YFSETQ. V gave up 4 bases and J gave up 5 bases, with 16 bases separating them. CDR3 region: CASSPAGYTRNTIYF. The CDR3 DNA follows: TGCGCCAGCAGCCCGGCCGGGTATACTCGAAACACCATATATTTT.

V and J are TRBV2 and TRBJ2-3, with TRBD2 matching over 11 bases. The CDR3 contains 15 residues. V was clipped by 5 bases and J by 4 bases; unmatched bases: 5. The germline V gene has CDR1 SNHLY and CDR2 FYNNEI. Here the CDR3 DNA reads TGTGCCAGCAGTAAGACTAGCGGGATAGCAGATACGCAGTATTTT. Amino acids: CASSKTSGIADTQYF. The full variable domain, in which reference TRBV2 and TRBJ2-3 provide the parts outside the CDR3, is EPEVTQTPSHQVTQMGQEVILRCVPISNHLYFYWYRQILGQKVEFLVSFYNNEISEKSEIFDDQFSVERPDGSNFTLKIRSTKLEDSAMYFCASSKTSGIADTQYFGPGTRLTVL.